This T cell receptor beta chain was identified in a study of T cells in Graves' hyperthyroidism and ophthalmopathy. Amplification targeted TCR beta CDR3 regions from RNA transcripts. HTBI primers were used for first-round RT-PCR of the TCR CDR3. TCRdb processed the multiplex PCR reads anew with MiXCR; each CDR3 protein has one entry. This table has hundreds of thousands of distinct CDR3 sequences, around 38% appearing once. For this clonotype: Its target is unknown.

This CDR3 comprises 11 residues. Germline lookup yields CDR1 MDHEN and CDR2 SYDVKM. V lost 5 bases and J lost 6, with 8 bases in between. Study results and caveats: Onset of ophthalmopathy came a median around 6.5 months after the model predicted it.

The chain employs TRBV28 and TRBJ2-7; D unresolved. The clonotype comes from a man between 18 and 35 years old with Graves' hyperthyroidism. The sample consisted of blood. For the CDR3, the DNA is TGTGCCAGCAGTACTTCTTTCGAGCAGTACTTC. The encoded protein is CASSTSFEQYF.